This T cell receptor (beta chain) stems from a study of cytomegalovirus exposure and HLA in healthy donors. Whole-study results and caveats: Most TCR sequences were seen very rarely across donors, but some public TCRs occurred in many.

The CDR3 totals 15 residues. Trimming pared 4 bases from V and 2 bases from J, leaving 15 bases between. Germline CDR1 and CDR2: SGDLS and YYNGEE. Of note for this clone: Its antigen is as yet unknown.

Amplification used 60 Vbeta primers and 13 Jbeta primers. The assay was immunoSEQ multiplex PCR, and TCRdb's table has in-frame clones only and misses some. The table lists 140,000 or so clones, about two thirds of them singletons. The specimen sequenced was PBMCs. The source is a man between 60 and 75 years old in good health and CMV-seronegative. The rearrangement joins TRBV9 to TRBJ1-1; a weak D match, TRBD1 (6 bases). CDR3 residues: CASSRLDSGNTEAFF. The DNA of the CDR3 is TGTGCCAGCAGCCGCTTGGACAGTGGTAACACTGAAGCTTTCTTT.